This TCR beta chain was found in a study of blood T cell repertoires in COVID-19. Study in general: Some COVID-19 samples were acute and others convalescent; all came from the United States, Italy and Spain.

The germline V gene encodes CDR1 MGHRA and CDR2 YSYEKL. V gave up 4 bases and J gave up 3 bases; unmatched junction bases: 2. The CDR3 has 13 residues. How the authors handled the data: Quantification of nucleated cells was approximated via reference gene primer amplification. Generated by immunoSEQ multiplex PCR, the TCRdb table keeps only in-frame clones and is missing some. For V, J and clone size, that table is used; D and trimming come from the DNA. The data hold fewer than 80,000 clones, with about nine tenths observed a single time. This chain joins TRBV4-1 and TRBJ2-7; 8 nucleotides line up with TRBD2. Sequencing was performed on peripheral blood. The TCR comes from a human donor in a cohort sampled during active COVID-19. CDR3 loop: CASSRLAGYEQYF. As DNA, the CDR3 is TGCGCCAGCAGCCGGCTAGCGGGCTACGAGCAGTACTTC.